This T cell receptor beta chain was recovered during a study of blood T cell repertoires in COVID-19 (dated by TCRdb to 2019 to 2021). With respect to the entire study: Samples from collaborators originated in the United States, Italy and Spain and spanned both the acute and convalescent phases of COVID-19. The dataset comprised deeply sampled blood TCRbeta repertoires from subjects exposed to, actively infected with, or recovered from COVID-19. The material from the prospective study consisted of cDNA or gDNA derived from T cells, B-cell-depleted T cells, or PBMCs. Nearly every sample came with metadata listing a de-identified subject ID, COVID-19 status, age in years and sex. A freely available public database, intended as a resource for researchers studying the immune response to SARS-CoV-2, is where the repertoires were released. Where available, HLA class I and class II types were taken from metadata supplied by the sample provider and were not determined by assay-based typing. The samples were drawn from the first 160 participants of the ongoing ImmuneRACE study and from more than 1,000 subjects provided by 6 global collaborators.

Participants in the prospective study were enrolled through a virtual design, were aged about 18 to 90 years, and lived in approximately 25 United States geographic areas. In the prospective study, cohorts were assigned on the basis of participant-reported clinical history obtained from a screening survey and a study questionnaire. For ImmuneRACE Cohort 3, a participant was defined as recovered based on two consecutive negative NP/OP PCR tests, clearance by a healthcare professional, or resolution of symptoms. Mobile phlebotomists in the prospective study collected whole blood, serum and a nasopharyngeal or oropharyngeal swab from every participant. Over an approximately 2-month period, participants in the prospective study had the option of providing additional blood draws and questionnaires. Prospective study blood samples were shipped either frozen or at room temperature before DNA extraction.

General findings and caveats noted by the study authors: How much clinical and demographic metadata was included differed by source and by participant, and the metadata was provided uncurated.

The immunoSEQ Assay, a bias-controlled multiplex PCR, was used to amplify TCRbeta CDR3 regions from genomic DNA. Under the source paper's analysis protocol: The number of nucleated cells in each sample was estimated by amplification of reference gene primers within the assay. To quantify the absolute abundance of each unique TCRbeta CDR3 rearrangement, sequence reads were collapsed and filtered. For each sample, productive Simpson clonality was calculated as the square root of Simpson's diversity index across productive rearrangements. TCRdb retrieved this table from immuneACCESS and kept in-frame rearrangements only. Not all clones are present; in checked studies, unresolved V genes account for under half, and no reason is known for the remainder. V and J calls and clone size come straight from that table; D and trimming were deduced from the DNA. Present in this sample are some 150,000 clones, 78% of which were seen just once. Of the sample, over 5% falls within the top ten clones.

A distance of 17 bases separates the germline ends of V and J, which lose 5 bases and 4 bases respectively. From the germline V gene (reference sequence), CDR1 is MNHEY and CDR2 is SMNVEV. Inclusive of the bounding cysteine and phenylalanine, the CDR3 is 15 residues long. Just CDR3 DNA is preserved here, 45 bases in frame from base 1. Turning to this clone: Its antigen has not been determined. Per-nucleotide qualities are absent, and no much larger clonotype sits a single base away.

The sequenced material came from PBMCs or T cells enriched from blood (not recorded which). Here the chain combines TRBV27 and TRBJ1-2; a tentative D call is TRBD1 (6 bases match). The clonotype was recovered from a woman in her forties or fifties who had recovered from COVID-19. CDR3 reads: CASSPPPGHLYGYTF. The bases read TGTGCCAGCAGTCCCCCCCCGGGACACCTCTATGGCTACACCTTC.